The T cell receptor (beta chain) described here comes from a study of blood T cell repertoires in COVID-19. This clone was recorded a few times. With 1 base removed from V and 8 bases from J, the gap between germline ends came to 6 bases. The V gene's germline CDR1 is SGHTA and CDR2 FQGNSA. CDR3 size: 13 residues. Method: immunoSEQ multiplex PCR; TCRdb's copy keeps in-frame clones and lacks some. The table has about 390,000 clones, about 83% seen once. This chain links TRBV7-2 with TRBJ1-6; D uncertain. Source material: PBMCs or T cells enriched from blood (not recorded which). This receptor was taken from a woman aged 45-65 years who had recovered from COVID-19. Here the CDR3 DNA reads TGTGCCAGCAGCTTAGTGAGGGATTCACCCCTCCACTTT. It yields the protein CASSLVRDSPLHF.